One sample yielded the 27 T cell receptor beta chains listed below, sequenced in a study of T cells after yellow fever vaccination. Each CDR3 protein is one row after TCRdb ran MiXCR on the 5' RACE reads. The sample lists over 110,000 distinct CDR3 sequences, over 7% occurring once. This sample comprised CD4+ T cells sorted from PBMCs, obtained 5 days after the yellow fever booster vaccination. The receptors were sampled from a man aged 30-40 years who received the YFV17D yellow fever vaccine.

This clonotype appeared many times. The chain combines TRBV5-1 with TRBJ2-2; D may correspond to TRBD1 or TRBD2 (6 bases each). V dropped 5 bases and J dropped 2 bases, with 10 bases sitting between them. The CDR3 runs to 14 residues. Germline V CDR1 and CDR2: SGHRS, YFSETQ. CDR3 in amino acids: CASRKGGNTGELFF. As DNA, the CDR3 is TGCGCCAGCAGGAAGGGGGGCAACACCGGGGAGCTGTTTTTT.

This chain connects TRBV6-2 or TRBV6-3 to TRBJ2-7; 8 bases map to TRBD2. The CDR3 is 16 amino acids. Trimming took 7 bases from V and 0 from J; bases not matched to a gene: 11. CDR1 and CDR2 from the germline V gene are MNHEY and SVGEGT. In nucleotides, the CDR3 is TGTGCCAGCACCTTTAAAAGCGGGGGAAGCTCCTACGAGCAGTACTTC. Residues: CASTFKSGGSSYEQYF.

The rearrangement links TRBV20-1 to TRBJ2-3; 9 positions agree with TRBD2. This CDR3 region has 14 residues. The germline V gene encodes CDR1 DFQATT and CDR2 SNEGSKA (reference sequence). With 3 bases clipped from V and 4 bases from J, the junction kept 5 bases outside the gene matches. The CDR3 loop reads CSASMTSGADTQYF. The CDR3 nucleotides read TGCAGTGCTAGCATGACTAGCGGCGCAGATACGCAGTATTTT.

This clonotype was found a few times. The chain links TRBV5-1 to TRBJ2-5, with 8 bases aligning to TRBD2. V lost 4 bases and J lost 1; bases outside the gene matches: 6. This CDR3 has 15 residues. Germline CDR1 reads SGHRS; CDR2 reads YFSETQ. CDR3 residues: CASSSLAGSQETQYF. The CDR3 DNA is TGCGCCAGCAGCAGTTTAGCGGGAAGCCAAGAGACCCAGTACTTC. The complete variable domain, with remaining parts taken from reference TRBV5-1 and TRBJ2-5, reads KAGVTQTPRYLIKTRGQQVTLSCSPISGHRSVSWYQQTPGQGLQFLFEYFSETQRNKGNFPGRFSGRQFSNSRSEMNVSTLELGDSALYLCASSSLAGSQETQYFGPGTRLLVL.

Of note for this clonotype: This clone may be a read error of a much larger clone one base away. The chain recombines TRBV7-2 with TRBJ2-5; D not certain. V was cut by 5 bases and J by 4 bases, with 14 bases left in between. The germline gives CDR1 SGHTA, CDR2 FQGNSA. This CDR3 is built from 14 residues. The DNA for the CDR3 is TGTGCCAGCAGCATCGACATGGTTTCAGAGACCCAGTACTTC. This gives the protein CASSIDMVSETQYF.

This clonotype was observed a handful of times. The rearrangement joins TRBV12-2 to TRBJ2-1; the DNA was not compared with TRBD2, the D call given in the table. TRBV12-2 is marked as a pseudogene. CDR3 length: 21 amino acids. The chain's CDR3 is CASRPREASGSPVFTYNEQFF. The DNA for the CDR3 is TGTGCAAGTCGCCCTAGAGAGGCTAGCGGGAGCCCCGTCTTCACCTACAATGAGCAGTTCTTC.

This clonotype was recorded many times. V gene TRBV7-2 combines with J gene TRBJ2-5; D gene unclear. V was cut by 8 bases and J by 4 bases, with 14 bases left in between. Germline-derived CDR1 and CDR2 are SGHTA and FQGNSA. This CDR3 is 13 amino acids long. CDR3 loop: CASSVPPGETQYF. For the CDR3, the DNA is TGTGCCAGCTCCGTGCCGCCGGGAGAGACCCAGTACTTC. Complete variable domain (other parts from reference TRBV7-2 and TRBJ2-5): GAGVSQSPSNKVTEKGKDVELRCDPISGHTALYWYRQSLGQGLEFLIYFQGNSAPDKSGLPSDRFSAERTGGSVSTLTIQRTQQEDSAVYLCASSVPPGETQYFGPGTRLLVL.

In the case of this clonotype: A read error may explain this, as a much larger clone is one base away. J is TRBJ2-3 and V is TRBV24-1; the D gene is possibly TRBD2 (5 bases). The CDR3 runs to 15 residues. Germline V CDR1 and CDR2: KGHDR, SFDVKD. The CDR3 loop is CTTSDIRGSIDTQYF. DNA for the CDR3: TGTACCACCAGTGATATCCGAGGGAGCATAGATACGCAGTATTTT.

This clonotype was seen at least ten times. This rearrangement joins TRBV3-1 to TRBJ2-1; 7 bases map to TRBD2. CDR3 length equals 14 residues. The V and J ends lost 4 bases and 3 bases, in that order; junction bases with no gene match: 3. Germline V CDR1 and CDR2: LGHDT, YNNKEL (reference sequence). CDR3 sequence: CASSPWTSYNEQFF. The CDR3 nucleotides are TGTGCCAGCAGCCCCTGGACTAGCTACAATGAGCAGTTCTTC.

At least ten counts were recorded for this clonotype. Written as DNA, the CDR3 is TGCGCCAGCAGACCCGGACAGGTTAAAGAGACCCAGTACTTC. Translating it yields CASRPGQVKETQYF. The rearrangement uses TRBV5-1 and TRBJ2-5, with TRBD1 identical over 7 bases. This CDR3 has 14 residues. Germline CDR1 and CDR2: SGHRS and YFSETQ. Losses at the gene ends were 5 bases for V and 3 bases for J; bases not matched to a gene: 7.

This clonotype appeared many times. This sequence joins TRBV20-1 and TRBJ2-1, with TRBD1 matching 9 bases. Germline CDR1 DFQATT, CDR2 SNEGSKA (reference sequence). V was pared by 7 bases and J by 5 bases, with 3 bases of the junction left unmatched. The CDR3 runs 12 residues. This CDR3 is CSDRGLNNEQFF. The CDR3 coding sequence is TGCAGTGACAGGGGGCTGAACAATGAGCAGTTCTTC.

In this sample, this clonotype turned up many times. V is TRBV15 and J is TRBJ2-1; 7 positions agree with TRBD2. There are 17 residues in the CDR3. Germline CDR1 reads LNHNV; CDR2 reads YYDKDF (reference sequence). After removal of 0 bases from V and 7 bases from J, the junction contained 12 bases not matched to a gene. This CDR3 is CATSRDPGGRGNNEQFF. The CDR3 DNA reads TGTGCCACCAGCAGAGATCCGGGCGGGAGAGGTAATAATGAGCAGTTCTTC.

As to this clonotype: This may arise from a read error, as a much more abundant clone is one base away. The rearrangement joins TRBV24-1 to TRBJ2-2, with D possibly TRBD2 on 6 matching bases. In germline, CDR1 is KGHDR, CDR2 SFDVKD. This CDR3 contains 12 residues. CDR3 sequence reads: CATSRETGVLFF. The CDR3 nucleotides are TGTGCCACCAGTCGGGAGACCGGGGTGCTGTTTTTT.

The CDR3 spells CASSPPLERSTYNEQFF. The CDR3 nucleotides read TGTGCCAGCAGCCCCCCGCTGGAGAGGTCTACCTACAATGAGCAGTTCTTC. V and J are TRBV7-9 and TRBJ2-1; D not resolved. CDR3 length equals 17 residues. V lost 5 bases to trimming and J lost 2 bases, with 19 bases between them. In germline, CDR1 is SEHNR, CDR2 FQNEAQ (reference sequence).

This clonotype was observed at least ten times. The chain is built from TRBV12-3 or TRBV12-4 and TRBJ1-1; D gene unclear. Between the trimmed V and J ends, which lost 8 bases and 4 bases, there was a span of 11 bases. The CDR3 totals 12 residues. CDR3 in DNA: TGTGCCAGCTCTGGACGGCTCACTGAAGCTTTCTTT. The encoded protein is CASSGRLTEAFF.

J is TRBJ1-5 and V is TRBV19; D is uncertain. V lost 3 bases to trimming and J lost 2 bases, with 8 bases between them. This CDR3 has 14 amino acids. Germline lookup yields CDR1 LNHDA and CDR2 SQIVND (reference sequence). CDR3 nucleotides: TGTGCCAGTAGTATCGTTTGGGGCAATCAGCCCCAGCATTTT. Its protein is CASSIVWGNQPQHF.

This clonotype was found many times. This rearrangement joins TRBV7-2 to TRBJ2-3, with a weak D call TRBD2 (6 bases). V was pared by 1 base and J by 1 base, with 15 bases between. The CDR3 consists of 17 residues. Germline V gene sequence: CDR1 SGHTA, CDR2 FQGNSA. This chain's CDR3 is CASSLVPSGPRTDTQYF. The CDR3 DNA follows: TGTGCCAGCAGCTTAGTCCCAAGCGGGCCTCGCACAGATACGCAGTATTTT.

In this sample, this clonotype turned up many times. The gene calls are TRBV25-1 and TRBJ2-5; perhaps TRBD2 as D (8 bases). Germline V CDR1 and CDR2: MGHDK, SYGVNS. With 7 bases removed from V and 9 bases from J, the gap between germline ends came to 30 bases. The CDR3 runs to 17 residues. CDR3 sequence (DNA): TGTGCCAGCAAAAGAGGGGGCCAAACTAGCGGCCCCACGGCCCAGTACTTC. It translates to CASKRGGQTSGPTAQYF.

This clonotype came up many times. The gene calls are TRBV5-1 and TRBJ2-5, with 9 bases fitting TRBD1. V lost 0 bases to trimming and J lost 7 bases; unmatched junction nucleotides: 10. Germline-derived CDR1 and CDR2 are SGHRS and YFSETQ. The CDR3 has 16 amino acids. The CDR3 sequence is CASSLERDRARGTQYF. CDR3 coding DNA: TGCGCCAGCAGCTTGGAACGGGACAGGGCACGGGGGACCCAGTACTTC.

This clonotype was found many times. This chain joins TRBV2 and TRBJ2-1; D remains unclear. Looked up from germline, CDR1 is SNHLY and CDR2 is FYNNEI. V gave up 3 bases and J gave up 10 bases, with 10 bases separating them. The CDR3 covers 12 residues. The CDR3 bases are TGTGCCAGCAGTGAGCTCAACTTGGAGCAGTTCTTC. Translating it yields CASSELNLEQFF.

V is TRBV11-2 and J is TRBJ2-7; D not certain. The CDR3 consists of 14 residues. Trimming removed 1 base from V and 4 bases from J, with 11 bases in between. Germline CDR1 and CDR2: SGHAT and FQNNGV. In DNA, the CDR3 is TGTGCCAGCAGCTTAGCTTTTTACCGGTACGAGCAGTACTTC. Protein sequence: CASSLAFYRYEQYF. The full variable domain, rest sourced from reference TRBV11-2 and TRBJ2-7, is EAGVAQSPRYKIIEKRQSVAFWCNPISGHATLYWYQQILGQGPKLLIQFQNNGVVDDSQLPKDRFSAERLKGVDSTLKIQPAKLEDSAVYLCASSLAFYRYEQYFGPGTRLTVT.

This chain uses TRBV3-1 with TRBJ2-5; D is perhaps TRBD1 (5 bases). Germline V gives CDR1 LGHDT, CDR2 YNNKEL (reference sequence). Between the trimmed V and J ends, which lost 0 bases and 5 bases, there was a span of 13 bases. The CDR3 spans 15 residues. For the CDR3, the DNA is TGTGCCAGCAGCCAAGATGTGGCAGGGAAGGAGACCCAGTACTTC. Translation gives CASSQDVAGKETQYF.

This clonotype showed up just a few times. The chain recombines TRBV4-3 with TRBJ1-4; TRBD1 matches at 8 bases. Germline V lookup: CDR1 LGHNA, CDR2 YSLEER. The junction had 6 bases not matched to a gene; V was cut back by 7 bases and J by 8 bases. The CDR3 sequence is 13 residues long. The CDR3 reads CASTQGAGEKLFF. For the CDR3, the DNA is TGCGCCAGCACCCAGGGGGCTGGAGAAAAACTGTTTTTT.

This clonotype was recorded at least ten times. V gene TRBV7-2 combines with J gene TRBJ2-4, with TRBD2 matching over 7 bases. This CDR3 comprises 15 residues. With V trimmed by 4 bases and J by 6 bases, 9 bases remained unmatched. The germline gives CDR1 SGHTA, CDR2 FQGNSA. The CDR3 DNA sequence: TGTGCCAGCAGCTCTAGGGGAGGGTGGGGAAACATTCAGTACTTC. As protein: CASSSRGGWGNIQYF.

V gene TRBV4-1 combines with J gene TRBJ1-5; 7 bases are shared with TRBD1. Per germline, CDR1 MGHRA and CDR2 YSYEKL. The V segment lost 0 bases and the J segment 5 bases; nucleotides outside the gene matches: 4. This CDR3 comprises 15 residues. Here the CDR3 DNA reads TGCGCCAGCAGCCAAGAGCCGGGACAGTATCAGCCCCAGCATTTT. It is translated as CASSQEPGQYQPQHF.

The sample holds many counts of this clonotype. The chain links TRBV7-8 to TRBJ2-5; possible D gene TRBD2, 6 bases. The germline V gene encodes CDR1 SGHVS and CDR2 FQNEAQ. The CDR3 is made up of 14 amino acids. V was clipped by 1 base and J by 2 bases, with 8 bases between them. CDR3 sequence: CASSLGRAQETQYF. Written as DNA, the CDR3 is TGTGCCAGCAGCTTAGGGAGGGCGCAAGAGACCCAGTACTTC.

This chain uses TRBV7-2 with TRBJ2-7; D is unresolved. CDR1 is SGHTA and CDR2 is FQGNSA in the germline V gene. The CDR3 has 13 amino acids. Trimming pared 3 bases from V and 5 bases from J, leaving 11 bases between. The CDR3 loop is CASSLLADNEQYF. In DNA, the CDR3 is TGTGCCAGCAGCTTGTTGGCCGACAACGAGCAGTACTTC.